The T cell receptor (beta chain) described here comes from a study of blood T cell repertoires in COVID-19. Sequenced by immunoSEQ multiplex PCR; TCRdb stores in-frame clones only, minus some. The sample has roughly 250,000 clones; about 76% are singletons. This clonotype was obtained from a woman aged 55-70 years with active or convalescent COVID-19. The sample was peripheral blood.

The DNA for the CDR3 is TGTGCCAGCAGTTTAGAGGGAACCTATAATTCACCCCTCCACTTT. This sequence encodes CASSLEGTYNSPLHF. This chain links TRBV28 with TRBJ1-6; D call uncertain. The germline CDR1 and CDR2 sequences are MDHEN and SYDVKM. This CDR3 is 15 amino acids long. V was cut by 2 bases and J by 2 bases, with 7 bases left in between.